The 8 T cell receptor beta chains below come from one sample, sequenced in a study of T cell repertoires in cytomegalovirus infection (dated by TCRdb to about 2019). TCRdb records Illumina HiSeq 1500 as the sequencer. In-frame beta chains were kept once TCRdb had trimmed the public reads at Q25 with fastp and called clones with MiXCR. Every CDR3 protein is listed once, alongside the most common genes and DNA of its rows. For this sample there are 250,000 or so distinct CDR3 sequences; approximately 8.3% appear just once. The top ten clonotypes cover more than 12% of the sample. Source material: PBMCs. Receptors originate from a human donor in good health (CMV status not recorded). Some clones in this sample may be carry-over from other donors' samples.

The table lists this clonotype with a few counts. This chain joins TRBV28 and TRBJ1-4, with D tentatively TRBD1 (5 bases). The CDR3 totals 15 residues. Germline CDR1 is MDHEN and CDR2 is SYDVKM. V shed 4 bases and J shed 8 bases, with 17 bases lying between them. As DNA, the CDR3 is TGTGCCAGCAGTTCCCCCTTGGGGGGAGCCGAAAAACTGTTTTTT. Amino acids: CASSSPLGGAEKLFF.

This clonotype has a count of ten or more. The rearrangement links TRBV6-2 or TRBV6-3 to TRBJ1-1; 10 bases line up with TRBD1. The CDR3 is made up of 11 amino acids. The germline V gene has CDR1 MNHEY and CDR2 SVGEGT. V dropped 10 bases and J dropped 6; count of bases not matched to a gene: 2. CDR3 sequence reads: CAIGQGAEAFF. The DNA for the CDR3 is TGTGCCATCGGACAGGGGGCTGAAGCTTTCTTT.

This clonotype was counted many times. The chain employs TRBV5-1 and TRBJ2-1; TRBD2 matches at 9 bases. J gave up 6 bases and V 5 bases, and 12 bases lay outside the gene matches. This CDR3 has 16 amino acids. Germline V gene data show CDR1 as SGHRS and CDR2 as YFSETQ. CDR3 loop: CASSGGVAGVRNEQFF. CDR3 DNA: TGCGCCAGCAGTGGGGGGGTAGCGGGAGTCCGCAATGAGCAGTTCTTC. Full variable domain (remainder filled in from reference TRBV5-1 and TRBJ2-1): KAGVTQTPRYLIKTRGQQVTLSCSPISGHRSVSWYQQTPGQGLQFLFEYFSETQRNKGNFPGRFSGRQFSNSRSEMNVSTLELGDSALYLCASSGGVAGVRNEQFFGPGTRLTVL.

In this sample, this clonotype turned up a few times. This rearrangement joins TRBV28 to TRBJ1-5; D unclear. Trimming left V 5 bases short and J 6 bases short, with 14 bases between. The CDR3 consists of 14 residues. The germline V gene encodes CDR1 MDHEN and CDR2 SYDVKM. CDR3 in DNA: TGTGCCAGCAGTCCGAGTACCGTAGCTCAGCCCCAGCATTTT. It specifies CASSPSTVAQPQHF.

Ten or more counts support this clonotype. This rearrangement joins TRBV7-9 to TRBJ1-6; 7 bases map to TRBD1. The CDR3 spans 16 residues. The germline V gene has CDR1 SEHNR and CDR2 FQNEAQ (reference sequence). Germline trimming cut 6 bases from V and 0 bases from J; bases unmatched to any gene: 5. The DNA for the CDR3 is TGTGCCAGCAGAGGGACAGCAAGCTCCTATAATTCACCCCTCCACTTT. Translating gives CASRGTASSYNSPLHF.

This clonotype has ten or more counts. The CDR3 nucleotides are TGTGCCAGCAGTTACCAAGGGTGGCCCTTGGTAGAGGATGGCTACACCTTC. This codes for CASSYQGWPLVEDGYTF. The rearrangement links TRBV6-1 to TRBJ1-2; D gene unclear. The germline gives CDR1 MNHNS, CDR2 SASEGT. This CDR3 comprises 17 residues. V gave up 5 bases and J gave up 6 bases, with 25 bases separating them.

For this clonotype: A read error may explain this, as a much larger clone is one base away. V is TRBV12-3 or TRBV12-4 and J is TRBJ2-7, with 8 bases matching TRBD1. This CDR3 comprises 14 residues. CDR3 nucleotides: TGTGCCAGCAGTTCCGCAGGGGGCTCCCACGAGCAGTACTTC. Amino acids: CASSSAGGSHEQYF.

At least ten counts were recorded for this clonotype. The chain combines TRBV7-2 with TRBJ2-2; D not certain. V lost 6 bases and J 7 bases, leaving 6 bases between the germline ends. The CDR3 totals 11 residues. The germline V gene has CDR1 SGHTA and CDR2 FQGNSA. The CDR3: CASRSIGELFF. The CDR3 region has the DNA TGTGCCAGCAGGTCCATCGGGGAGCTGTTTTTT.